This record looks at one TCR beta chain sequence and its context. The entry originates in a study of cytomegalovirus exposure and HLA in healthy donors. Germline V CDR1 and CDR2: MNHNS, SASEGT. Germline trimming cut 7 bases from V and 4 bases from J; bases unmatched to any gene: 10. The CDR3 totals 15 residues. PCR employed 60 Vbeta and 13 Jbeta primers. Method: immunoSEQ multiplex PCR; TCRdb's copy keeps in-frame clones and lacks some. The sample contains under 200,000 clones, roughly 82% of which appear only once. This TCR came from a man aged 50 or older in good health and CMV-seropositive. The sample taken for sequencing was PBMCs. The chain combines TRBV6-1 with TRBJ1-2; 9 bases agree with TRBD1. The CDR3 loop reads CASTEQGALGYGYTF. CDR3 coding DNA: TGTGCCAGCACCGAACAGGGGGCGCTGGGCTATGGCTACACCTTC.